The clone carrying this T cell receptor (beta chain) was picked up a small number of times. Antigen unknown. These data originate in a study of cytomegalovirus exposure and HLA in healthy donors. With 60 Vbeta and 13 Jbeta primers, the PCR was carried out. Using immunoSEQ multiplex PCR, the repertoire was profiled, and TCRdb retains in-frame clones only, with some absent. Of 200,000 or so clones in the sample, 80% to 85% are singletons; the top ten hold 2.1%. Study observations and caveats: Among immune exposure information, only CMV serostatus was available. Per a later analysis, 18,000 or so TCR beta sequences showed association with HLA alleles at 0.05 false discovery rate. Across donors, sequencing depth was assumed by presence/absence analyses to be roughly uniform. Accurate predictions that matched the HLA-A and HLA-B alleles of most subjects were reportedly made from TCR beta sequences.

The specimen sequenced was PBMCs. The source is a woman between 18 and 29 years old in good health and CMV-seropositive.

This CDR3 is CASIGQTGNTIYF. CDR3 sequence (DNA): TGTGCCAGCATAGGACAGACTGGAAACACCATATATTTT. The chain joins TRBV6-6 to TRBJ1-3, with D perhaps TRBD1 (6 bases). The CDR3 extends over 13 amino acids. Trimming cost V 7 bases and J 2 bases, with 9 bases left between them. Looked up from germline, CDR1 is MNHNY and CDR2 is SVGAGI (reference sequence).